The subject of this entry is one TCR beta chain. This clonotype was detected only a few times. Its antigen target is currently unknown. No much larger clone exists at a distance of one base, and base qualities are not known. This specimen's time point label, per the study, means: persistent/refractory GD, antithyroid drugs over 5 years with positive TRAb. For both TCR sequencing and RNA sequencing, RNA was extracted from PBMCs in TRIzol. The diagnosis of Graves' disease followed American Thyroid Association guidelines. Patients for the study were recruited at an endocrinology department in Xi'an, China. Each patient gave around 9 milliliters of peripheral blood, collected in an EDTA anticoagulant tube. Ficoll Paque Plus density gradient separation was used to isolate PBMCs, and no further T cell sorting was done. RNA quality was checked with an Agilent 2100 Bioanalyzer and agarose gel, and concentration with a NanoDrop 2000.

To prepare the library, multiplex PCR was applied. Sequenced on an Illumina HiSeq 4000. TCR beta libraries were built with iRepertoire HTBI primers and Arm-PCR amplification of CDR3 regions. Before sequencing, the PCR products underwent gel purification. The authors' pipeline ran thus. A total of 62 TRBV and 14 TRBJ segments were identified across samples and were used for gene usage analysis of CDR3 amino acid clonotypes. Filtered high-quality paired reads were merged into contigs using COPE and FqMerger. BLAST was used to align contigs to the IMGT TRBV, TRBD and TRBJ reference genes, and CDR3 was defined following IMGT. Highly expanded clones were defined as clonotypes with a frequency above 0.1%. Shannon entropy served as the measure of repertoire diversity, while the Gini coefficient captured V-J evenness. Clonotypes shared by more than one individual were considered public. TCRdb reran the public reads through fastp at Q25 and MiXCR, keeping productive beta chains. For every CDR3 protein sequence, its rows merge into one entry that carries the most common genes and DNA. The V and J calls were not made by the authors but by TCRdb's processing. For this sample there are 700,000 or so distinct CDR3 sequences; approximately 29% appear just once. The ten largest clones take up roughly 41% of the sample.

This entry is derived from a study of regulatory T cells in long-lasting Graves disease (dated by TCRdb to about 2021). Study-level background: Persistent Graves' disease was defined as antithyroid drug treatment for over 5 years with persistently positive TSH receptor autoantibodies. Antithyroid drugs had been taken for 10 to 13 years on average by persistent Graves' disease patients in the clinical cohort. A total of 33 samples underwent TCR sequencing, from 13 patients with persistent Graves' disease and 20 patients with newly diagnosed Graves' disease. Peripheral blood TCR sequencing and RNA sequencing compared persistent Graves' disease patients with newly diagnosed Graves' disease patients. The study was registered as a clinical trial and conducted in China.

The CDR3 spans 15 residues, from the cysteine through the phenylalanine. Solely the CDR3 DNA is kept, with 45 bases framed from the first base. CDR1 and CDR2 (SGHAT, FQNNGV) derive from the germline V gene. The germline ends are 10 bases apart after V is trimmed by 1 base and J by 1 base. Broader findings and caveats from the paper: TRBV28, TRBJ1-2 and TRBJ2-5 were preferentially used in persistent disease, while TRBV20-1 and TRBJ2-1 were favored in newly diagnosed disease. Sequencing and analysis were limited to the TCR beta chain. Compared with newly diagnosed patients, persistent Graves' disease patients had lower TCR Shannon entropy and fewer highly expanded clones, which suggests clonal expansion. Persistent patients shared more public clonotypes among themselves (around 3,000) than newly diagnosed patients did (more than 950). Only peripheral blood was studied, because thyroid tissue, the primary lesion, was inaccessible. The authors noted that the small sample size was a limitation that may lower accuracy.

The sequences come from peripheral blood mononuclear cells (PBMCs), collected when the disease was refractory, from a patient treated with antithyroid drugs. The clonotype comes from a female donor with Graves disease. The sequence joins TRBV11-2 to TRBJ1-1; a confident D gene designation cannot be given. DNA sequence: TGTGCCAGCAGCTTAGTGGGTTTCAAGAACACTGAAGCTTTCTTT. Its protein is CASSLVGFKNTEAFF.